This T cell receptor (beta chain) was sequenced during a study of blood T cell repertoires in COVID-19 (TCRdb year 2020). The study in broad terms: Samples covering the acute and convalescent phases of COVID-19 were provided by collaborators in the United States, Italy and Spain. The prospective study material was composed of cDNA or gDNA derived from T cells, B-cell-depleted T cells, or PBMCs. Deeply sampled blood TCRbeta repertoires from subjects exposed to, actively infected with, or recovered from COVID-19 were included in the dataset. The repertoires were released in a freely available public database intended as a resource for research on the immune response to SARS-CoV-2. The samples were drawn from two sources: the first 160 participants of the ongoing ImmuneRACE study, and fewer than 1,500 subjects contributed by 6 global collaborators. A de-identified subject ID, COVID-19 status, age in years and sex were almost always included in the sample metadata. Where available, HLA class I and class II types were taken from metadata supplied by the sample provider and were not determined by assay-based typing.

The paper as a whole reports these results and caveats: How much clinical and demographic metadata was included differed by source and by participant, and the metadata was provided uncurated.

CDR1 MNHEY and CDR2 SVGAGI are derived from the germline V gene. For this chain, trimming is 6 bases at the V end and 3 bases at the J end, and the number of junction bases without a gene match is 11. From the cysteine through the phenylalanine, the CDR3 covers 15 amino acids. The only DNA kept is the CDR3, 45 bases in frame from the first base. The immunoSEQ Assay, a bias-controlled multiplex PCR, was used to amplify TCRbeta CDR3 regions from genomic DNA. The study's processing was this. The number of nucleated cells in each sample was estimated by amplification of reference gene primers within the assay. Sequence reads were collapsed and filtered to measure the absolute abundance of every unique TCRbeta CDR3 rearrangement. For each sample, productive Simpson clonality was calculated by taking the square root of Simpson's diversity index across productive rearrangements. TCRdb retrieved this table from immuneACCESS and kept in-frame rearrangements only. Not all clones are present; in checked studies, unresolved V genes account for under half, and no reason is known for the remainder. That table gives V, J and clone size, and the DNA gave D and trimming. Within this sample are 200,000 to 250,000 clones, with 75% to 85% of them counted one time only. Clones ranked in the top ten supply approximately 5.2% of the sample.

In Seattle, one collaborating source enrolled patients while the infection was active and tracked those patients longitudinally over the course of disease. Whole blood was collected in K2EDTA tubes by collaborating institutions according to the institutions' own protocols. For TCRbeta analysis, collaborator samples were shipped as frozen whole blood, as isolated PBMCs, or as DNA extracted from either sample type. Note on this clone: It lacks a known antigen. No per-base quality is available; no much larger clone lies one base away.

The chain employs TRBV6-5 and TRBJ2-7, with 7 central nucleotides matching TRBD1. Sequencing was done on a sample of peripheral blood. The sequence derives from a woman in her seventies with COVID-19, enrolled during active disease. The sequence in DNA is TGTGCCAGCAGCCGCGCAGGGACAGCCCACTACGAGCAGTACTTC. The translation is CASSRAGTAHYEQYF.